This T cell receptor beta chain stems from a study of metastatic and nonmetastatic thyroid tumors. Study in general: Where malignant and benign thyroid patients were concerned, repertoires were compared across blood and tumor or nodule tissue.

The sample holds one count of this clone. Antigen unknown. In the original analysis: To classify distant metastasis in papillary thyroid cancer, a model was built from CDR3 differences across clinicopathological groups. TCRdb re-called clones via MiXCR from the PCR reads. It is TCRdb's table, rather than the study itself, that gives the V and J calls and clone size. The repertoire consists of almost 4,000 clones, with about a third occurring once and the leading ten covering 40% to 50%. General study points: Compared with benign nodules, malignant thyroid tumors were reported to have significantly higher TCR beta diversity in both blood and tumor.

V was shortened by 4 bases and J by 5 bases, with 11 bases between the two germline ends. Germline values: CDR1 SGHRS, CDR2 YFSETQ. The CDR3 runs to 13 residues. Thyroid surgery took place with no prior treatment in any patient. This chain uses TRBV5-1 with TRBJ2-3; possible D gene TRBD1, 6 bases. The TCR originated in a female donor with papillary thyroid cancer or a benign thyroid nodule (not recorded which). Some clones in this sample may be carry-over from other donors' samples. The specimen sequenced was tumor tissue. This CDR3 is CASSQAGVDTQYF. The CDR3 DNA sequence: TGCGCCAGCAGCCAGGCAGGGGTAGATACGCAGTATTTT.